One sample yielded the 22 T cell receptor beta chains listed below, sequenced in a study of blood T cell repertoires in COVID-19. TCRdb's table, derived via immunoSEQ multiplex PCR, lists solely in-frame clones and lacks some. The table records under 500,000 clones, around 91% of them present only once. Sequenced material: PBMCs or T cells enriched from blood (not recorded which). Every receptor here comes from a young man who had recovered from COVID-19.

This rearrangement joins TRBV7-2 to TRBJ2-2; 7 positions match TRBD2. Germline V gives CDR1 SGHTA, CDR2 FQGNSA. V was pared by 1 base and J by 5 bases, with 7 bases of the junction left unmatched. The CDR3 covers 16 residues. Written as DNA, the CDR3 is TGTGCCAGCAGCTTAGTAGCCGCGGGAGTTACCGGGGAGCTGTTTTTT. As protein: CASSLVAAGVTGELFF.

The V call is TRBV6-5, the J call TRBJ2-5; 10 bases align to TRBD1. CDR1 and CDR2 (germline): MNHEY, SVGAGI. V shed 7 bases, J shed 5 bases, and the junction held 4 bases outside the gene matches. This CDR3 comprises 13 residues. This chain's CDR3 is CASTGTGVETQYF. CDR3 coding DNA: TGTGCCAGCACTGGGACAGGGGTTGAGACCCAGTACTTC.

This chain connects TRBV15 to TRBJ2-3; D might be TRBD2 (5 bases). Germline CDR1 reads LNHNV; CDR2 reads YYDKDF (reference sequence). The V end lost 1 base, the J end lost 2 bases, and 7 bases lay between the germline ends. This CDR3 is built from 14 residues. The DNA for the CDR3 is TGTGCCACCAGCAGAGCGAGGGACACAGATACGCAGTATTTT. Translating it yields CATSRARDTDTQYF.

This clone was observed once. The V call is TRBV4-1, the J call TRBJ2-3, with TRBD2 identical over 8 bases. Trimming removed 1 base from V and 1 base from J; junction bases left unmatched: 10. The CDR3 covers 18 residues. CDR1 MGHRA and CDR2 YSYEKL come from the germline V gene. CDR3 residues: CASSQVGVAGLGTDTQYF. The DNA of the CDR3 is TGCGCCAGCAGCCAAGTTGGGGTAGCGGGGCTGGGCACAGATACGCAGTATTTT.

The chain employs TRBV28 and TRBJ2-3; tentatively, D is TRBD1 (6 bases). The CDR3 consists of 14 residues. Germline-derived CDR1 and CDR2 are MDHEN and SYDVKM. V gave up 8 bases and J gave up 6 bases, with 18 bases separating them. The DNA of the CDR3 is TGTGCCAGCCTCTCAGGGGAGCATGTCGATACGCAGTATTTT. Amino acids: CASLSGEHVDTQYF.

The genes are TRBV28 and TRBJ2-7, with 11 bases that match TRBD2. The CDR3 consists of 16 residues. CDR1 and CDR2 (germline): MDHEN, SYDVKM. Germline trimming cut 4 bases from V and 2 bases from J; bases unmatched to any gene: 7. CDR3 nucleotides: TGTGCCAGCAGTTACGGACTAGCGGGCGTCGCCTACGAGCAGTACTTC. Its translation is CASSYGLAGVAYEQYF. Drawing the rest from reference TRBV28 and TRBJ2-7, the complete variable domain is DVKVTQSSRYLVKRTGEKVFLECVQDMDHENMFWYRQDPGLGLRLIYFSYDVKMKEKGDIPEGYSVSREKKERFSLILESASTNQTSMYLCASSYGLAGVAYEQYFGPGTRLTVT.

CDR3 residues: CASSLNRGPTEAFF. The CDR3 bases are TGTGCCAGCAGTTTAAACAGGGGGCCAACTGAAGCTTTCTTT. The chain combines TRBV27 with TRBJ1-1; 9 nucleotides align to TRBD1. Germline assignment: CDR1 MNHEY and CDR2 SMNVEV (reference sequence). This CDR3 has 14 amino acids. J gave up 5 bases and V 2 bases, and 3 bases lay outside the gene matches.

This chain joins TRBV10-3 and TRBJ1-5; 8 bases map to TRBD1. Unmatched junction bases numbered 8, after V lost 6 bases and J lost 4 bases. The germline gives CDR1 ENHRY, CDR2 SYGVKD. CDR3 length: 15 residues. CDR3 nucleotides: TGTGCCATCAGCCCCGATGGACAGGGAAATCAGCCCCAGCATTTT. Residues: CAISPDGQGNQPQHF.

The V call is TRBV6-5, the J call TRBJ2-7, with a weak D call TRBD2 (6 bases). The germline V gene encodes CDR1 MNHEY and CDR2 SVGAGI. Between the trimmed V and J ends, which lost 5 bases and 6 bases, there was a span of 20 bases. The CDR3 consists of 15 residues. The CDR3 DNA sequence: TGTGCCAGCAGTCAACCTCTGGAGGGGAAGGGCGAGCAGTACTTC. Its translation: CASSQPLEGKGEQYF.

The chain carries TRBV30 and TRBJ1-6; no definite D call. Germline V gene data show CDR1 as GTSNPN and CDR2 as SVGIG (reference sequence). The CDR3 covers 12 residues. V lost 5 bases and J lost 9, with 11 bases in between. The CDR3 here is CAWSAVGSPLHF. CDR3 DNA: TGTGCCTGGTCTGCGGTCGGTTCACCCCTCCACTTT.

The V and J genes are TRBV18 and TRBJ2-2; 8 bases agree with TRBD1. J lost 0 bases, V lost 3 bases, and 6 bases had no gene match. Germline values: CDR1 KGHSH, CDR2 LQKENI. The CDR3 is made up of 17 amino acids. The CDR3: CASSPLLTGANTGELFF. The DNA for the CDR3 is TGTGCCAGCTCACCTCTCCTGACAGGGGCGAACACCGGGGAGCTGTTTTTT.

This chain uses TRBV6-5 with TRBJ2-5; 8 nucleotides align to TRBD2. V trimming: 6 bases; J trimming: 5 bases; junction bases outside the gene matches: 11. This CDR3 spans 15 amino acids. Germline V gene data show CDR1 as MNHEY and CDR2 as SVGAGI. Written as DNA, the CDR3 is TGTGCCAGCAGCCCCTACCGGGAGGGGTCCGAGACCCAGTACTTC. This gives the protein CASSPYREGSETQYF.

The rearrangement joins TRBV4-1 to TRBJ1-1; 9 bases match TRBD1. Looked up from germline, CDR1 is MGHRA and CDR2 is YSYEKL. The J segment lost 5 bases and the V segment lost 0 bases, leaving 4 bases of the junction unmatched. CDR3 length: 15 amino acids. This CDR3 reads CASSQEQGAFTEAFF. The CDR3 coding sequence is TGCGCCAGCAGCCAAGAACAGGGGGCCTTTACTGAAGCTTTCTTT.

The chain carries TRBV6-1 and TRBJ1-4; 8 bases agree with TRBD1. The CDR3 has 16 amino acids. The germline V gene encodes CDR1 MNHNS and CDR2 SASEGT. V was clipped by 3 bases and J by 0 bases; unmatched bases: 3. CDR3 coding DNA: TGTGCCAGCAGTGAGGACAGGGTCGCAACTAATGAAAAACTGTTTTTT. Protein product: CASSEDRVATNEKLFF.

The V call is TRBV28, the J call TRBJ1-5; 10 bases line up with TRBD1. Trimming took 5 bases from V and 4 from J; bases not matched to a gene: 5. The CDR3 contains 15 residues. Germline V gives CDR1 MDHEN, CDR2 SYDVKM. CDR3 in amino acids: CASSPGDRGNQPQHF. The DNA for the CDR3 is TGTGCCAGCAGTCCGGGGGACAGGGGAAATCAGCCCCAGCATTTT.

The CDR3 nucleotides are TGCAGTGCTAGTTTTATTAGGCGGGAGACCCAGTACTTC. This codes for CSASFIRRETQYF. The chain employs TRBV20-1 and TRBJ2-5; D call uncertain. The ends were cut back, 3 bases at V and 5 bases at J, with 13 bases in the middle. The CDR3 is 13 amino acids. The germline gives CDR1 DFQATT, CDR2 SNEGSKA (reference sequence).

The gene calls are TRBV14 and TRBJ1-2; unclear D gene. With 2 bases removed from V and 7 bases from J, the gap between germline ends came to 17 bases. Germline loops: CDR1 SGHDN, CDR2 FVKESK. The CDR3 totals 15 residues. Here the CDR3 reads CASSQYLKGVSGYTF. In DNA form, the CDR3 reads TGTGCCAGCAGCCAATACCTAAAGGGAGTCAGTGGCTACACCTTC.

The chain recombines TRBV7-9 with TRBJ2-5, with D perhaps matching TRBD2 (6 bases). Germline V CDR1 and CDR2: SEHNR, FQNEAQ (reference sequence). Trimming stripped 2 bases from V and 7 bases from J, with 14 bases between. The CDR3 contains 14 residues. This chain's CDR3 is CASSLYSGDGTQYF. For the CDR3, the DNA is TGTGCCAGCAGCTTATATTCGGGAGACGGGACCCAGTACTTC.

For the CDR3, the DNA is TGTGCCAGCAGCTTTCAGGGAAACGGCCACGAGCAGTACTTC. Its protein product is CASSFQGNGHEQYF. The chain has TRBV7-2 and TRBJ2-7, with D possibly matching TRBD1 (5 bases). The CDR3 is made up of 14 amino acids. Germline values: CDR1 SGHTA, CDR2 FQGNSA. The V and J ends lost 3 bases and 5 bases respectively, with 14 bases between them.

The chain uses TRBV7-9 and TRBJ2-5, with TRBD2 as a possible D gene (5 bases). CDR1 is SEHNR, CDR2 FQNEAQ, per germline (reference sequence). The CDR3 spans 16 residues. The germline V and J ends were trimmed by 1 base and 4 bases, with 16 bases remaining between them. The DNA of the CDR3 is TGTGCCAGCAGCTTAGGGGTAGCAGGAGGTGGAGAGACCCAGTACTTC. It is translated as CASSLGVAGGGETQYF. Full variable domain (missing parts from reference TRBV7-9 and TRBJ2-5): DTGVSQNPRHKITKRGQNVTFRCDPISEHNRLYWYRQTLGQGPEFLTYFQNEAQLEKSRLLSDRFSAERPKGSFSTLEIQRTEQGDSAMYLCASSLGVAGGGETQYFGPGTRLLVL.

The rearrangement uses TRBV28 and TRBJ2-1; D remains unclear. Trimming removed 2 bases at V and 7 bases at J, with 12 bases between. This CDR3 is built from 14 residues. CDR1 MDHEN and CDR2 SYDVKM come from the germline V gene. In DNA form, the CDR3 reads TGTGCCAGCAGTTTAAGAGGAGATTGGAATGAGCAGTTCTTC. Translating it yields CASSLRGDWNEQFF.

The V gene is TRBV13, the J gene TRBJ2-2, with 11 bases lining up with TRBD2. Trimming cost V 5 bases and J 6 bases; bases outside gene matches: 17. Germline CDR1 and CDR2: PRHDT and FYEKMQ (reference sequence). This CDR3 spans 19 amino acids. CDR3 nucleotides: TGTGCCAGCAGCCTGGAAATGGGGAGGCTAGCGGGAGGCGCCGGGGAGCTGTTTTTT. Encoded protein: CASSLEMGRLAGGAGELFF. The full variable domain, with the rest looked up from reference TRBV13 and TRBJ2-2, is AAGVIQSPRHLIKEKRETATLKCYPIPRHDTVYWYQQGPGQDPQFLISFYEKMQSDKGSIPDRFSAQQFSDYHSELNMSSLELGDSALYFCASSLEMGRLAGGAGELFFGEGSRLTVL.